A single sample is the source of the 10 T cell receptor beta chains below, sequenced in a study of cytomegalovirus exposure and HLA in healthy donors (dated by TCRdb to between 2016 and 2019). The library was generated by the immunoSEQ multiplex PCR assay. For the multiplex PCR, a mixture combining 60 forward primers for TCR Vbeta segments and 13 reverse primers for TCR Jbeta segments was used. TCRdb stores this immuneACCESS table with in-frame sequences only. Part of the clones is absent; in the studies checked, under half of the shortfall reflects unresolved V genes, and no reason is known for the rest. This sample is represented by fewer than 250,000 clones; 80% to 90% of them were singletons. The leading ten clones occupy approximately 2.9% of the sample. The material sequenced was PBMCs. These receptors came from a man aged 30 to 45 in good health and CMV-seronegative.

The rearrangement links TRBV7-2 to TRBJ2-1, with TRBD2 matching over 7 bases. V lost 0 bases to trimming and J lost 2 bases; unmatched junction nucleotides: 4. The germline V gene encodes CDR1 SGHTA and CDR2 FQGNSA. This CDR3 is 16 amino acids long. In nucleotides, the CDR3 is TGTGCCAGCAGCTTAGCGAGCGCGGGGGCCTACAATGAGCAGTTCTTC. Amino acids: CASSLASAGAYNEQFF.

CDR3 DNA: TGCGCCAGCAGCCATGGGACAGCGAACACTGAAGCTTTCTTT. It specifies CASSHGTANTEAFF. The chain links TRBV4-1 to TRBJ1-1, with TRBD1 matching 7 bases. Trimming removed 3 bases from V and 1 base from J; junction bases left unmatched: 2. The CDR3 runs 14 residues. Germline CDR1 MGHRA, CDR2 YSYEKL.

Points on this clone: One end of the junction varies from germline; a read error may be responsible. DNA of the CDR3: TGTGCCAGCAGTGTTGCGACAGGGGGCGCTGGGGCCAGCGTCCTGACTTTC. This encodes CASSVATGGAGASVLTF. The rearrangement joins TRBV6-1 to TRBJ2-6; TRBD1 aligns across 10 bases. Per germline, CDR1 MNHNS and CDR2 SASEGT. The CDR3 is made up of 17 amino acids.

In the case of this clone: In the same sample, other DNA sequences code for this CDR3. The chain is built from TRBV6-5 and TRBJ1-4; a weak D match, TRBD1 (5 bases). The CDR3 covers 15 residues. Per germline, CDR1 MNHEY and CDR2 SVGAGI. V lost 6 bases, J lost 15 bases, and 26 bases lay in between. For the CDR3, the DNA is TGTGCCAGCAGATCTAGGGGCGCCTCACCCTTTAATATGTTTTTT. Amino acid sequence: CASRSRGASPFNMFF.

The rearrangement joins TRBV7-2 to TRBJ1-5; 9 positions agree with TRBD1. The CDR3 has 14 residues. Germline V lookup: CDR1 SGHTA, CDR2 FQGNSA. The V and J ends lost 5 bases and 4 bases, in that order; junction bases with no gene match: 3. CDR3 DNA: TGTGCCAGCAGCCGCGACAGGGGGAATCAGCCCCAGCATTTT. This gives the protein CASSRDRGNQPQHF.

This clone has more than one count but fewer than ten. It is unclear where the CDR3 begins or ends on the DNA, so no DNA is shown, and the CDR3 is as TCRdb lists it. The chain joins TRBV29-1 to TRBJ2-5; the listed D gene, TRBD1, was not tested against the DNA. Germline CDR1 reads SQVTM; CDR2 reads ANQGSEA. Ends included, the CDR3 has 10 residues. The CDR3 protein is CSVASGARYF.

The chain employs TRBV4-1 and TRBJ2-7; 7 positions match TRBD2. CDR3 size: 15 residues. Germline V gives CDR1 MGHRA, CDR2 YSYEKL. Unmatched junction bases numbered 7, after V lost 0 bases and J lost 5 bases. The chain's CDR3 is CASSQDGTTSDEQYF. The CDR3, as DNA: TGCGCCAGCAGCCAAGATGGGACTACTAGTGACGAGCAGTACTTC.

The chain recombines TRBV29-1 with TRBJ2-3; TRBD1 matches 9 bases. There are 13 residues in the CDR3. The V gene end was trimmed by 7 bases and the J gene end by 1 base; junction bases not matched to a gene: 3. Germline loops: CDR1 SQVTM, CDR2 ANQGSEA. As DNA, the CDR3 is TGCAGCGCCGGGACAGGGCGCACAGATACGCAGTATTTT. As protein: CSAGTGRTDTQYF.

V and J are TRBV4-1 and TRBJ1-4; 7 positions agree with TRBD1. The CDR3 runs to 18 residues. Germline assignment: CDR1 MGHRA and CDR2 YSYEKL. Germline trimming cut 1 base from V and 0 bases from J; bases unmatched to any gene: 8. The CDR3 DNA follows: TGCGCCAGCAGCCAAGTGGTCGCAGGGACAGCAACTAATGAAAAACTGTTTTTT. Protein sequence: CASSQVVAGTATNEKLFF.

V is TRBV4-3 and J is TRBJ2-1; TRBD2 matches 8 bases. Germline loops: CDR1 LGHNA, CDR2 YSLEER. This CDR3 region has 16 residues. J was trimmed by 4 bases and V by 0 bases; bases with no gene match: 5. The CDR3: CASSQDRASGYNEQFF. The DNA of the CDR3 is TGCGCCAGCAGCCAAGATAGGGCTAGCGGGTACAATGAGCAGTTCTTC.